Listed here is a single TCR beta chain. In germline, CDR1 is DFQATT, CDR2 SNEGSKA (reference sequence). Trimming at V came to 4 bases and at J to 5 bases, leaving 7 bases not matched to a gene. The CDR3 sequence is 15 residues long. A TCRbeta library incorporating unique molecular identifiers was prepared. TCRdb reanalysed the PCR reads using MiXCR and keeps one entry per CDR3 protein. Here the sample spans some 180,000 distinct CDR3 sequences, approximately 6.3% being singletons. The data belong to a study of T-cell reconstitution after alpha-beta-depleted transplantation in children. The sample was PBMCs, taken before TCRalphabeta/CD19-depleted stem cell transplant. This chain uses TRBV20-1 with TRBJ2-3; 12 bases line up with TRBD2. The origin of this receptor is a boy aged 2 to 10 with acute lymphoblastic leukemia, due to receive a stem cell transplant. CDR3 DNA sequence: TGCAGTGCTAATCGACTAGCGGGGGCCGAAGATACGCAGTATTTT. Protein: CSANRLAGAEDTQYF.